This paragraph reports one TCR beta chain. Two negative PCRs, clearance, or symptom resolution were required of recovered Cohort 3 donors. The data belong to a study of blood T cell repertoires in COVID-19. Libraries were prepared by immunoSEQ multiplex PCR; TCRdb keeps only in-frame clonotypes and omits some of them. The sample has 250,000 to 300,000 clones, 80% to 90% seen once. This clonotype was obtained from a young man who had recovered from COVID-19. The specimen sequenced was PBMCs or T cells enriched from blood (not recorded which).

The CDR3 loop reads CASSLRRGSYEQYF. CDR3 sequence (DNA): TGTGCCAGCAGCTTACGGCGCGGGTCCTACGAGCAGTACTTC. The chain uses TRBV7-9 and TRBJ2-7, with D perhaps matching TRBD2 (5 bases). V dropped 2 bases and J dropped 1 base, with 9 bases sitting between them. This CDR3 comprises 14 residues. Germline CDR1 and CDR2: SEHNR and FQNEAQ (reference sequence).